This T cell receptor beta chain was identified in a study of OX40 agonist ivuxolimab in advanced cancers. Study-wide background: Ivuxolimab was delivered to patients intravenously every 2 weeks at doses spanning 0.01 to 10 mg/kg.

The table came from immunoSEQ multiplex PCR; TCRdb's copy has only in-frame clones and leaves some out. The table records roughly 71,000 clones, approximately 90% of them present only once. In this sample, this clone turned up many times. What it recognizes is unknown. The V and J ends lost 4 bases and 4 bases respectively, with 16 bases between them. CDR1 and CDR2 from the germline V gene are MGHRA and YSYEKL. The CDR3 loop spans 15 amino acids. Study-level results: Both blood CD4+ and CD8+ T cells showed clonal growth by week 6 at 0.1 to 3.0 mg/kg. The expanded peripheral T cells' antigen specificity was not determined.

This sample comprised CD4+ or CD8+ T cells sorted from blood, obtained in a trial of the OX40 agonist ivuxolimab. This chain joins TRBV4-1 and TRBJ1-1; tentative D call: TRBD1 (6 bases). The origin of this receptor is an adult with an advanced solid tumor such as melanoma, head and neck, liver or kidney cancer. The CDR3 DNA is TGCGCCAGCAGCCCTTCGACAGGAAGCGGCACTGAAGCTTTCTTT. Its protein product is CASSPSTGSGTEAFF.